This TCR beta chain was identified in a study of glioma-infiltrating T cells after dendritic cell vaccination. Data came from immunoSEQ multiplex PCR; TCRdb stores just in-frame clones and leaves some out. The sample lists roughly 50,000 clones, approximately 89% occurring once. Germline CDR1 and CDR2: SGDLS and YYNGEE. Trimming took off 2 bases at V and 2 bases at J, with 7 bases between the two ends. CDR3 size: 13 residues. As for time point: after dendritic cell vaccination, including at tumor progression/relapse. Patients had residual fresh-frozen tumor tissue and more than two years of survival data.

The sequencing used blood, collected after dendritic cell vaccination. The genes are TRBV9 and TRBJ2-5, with D possibly TRBD1 on 6 matching bases. This clonotype was sampled from a human donor with glioblastoma. This CDR3 is CASSVQGQETQYF. CDR3 DNA sequence: TGTGCCAGCAGCGTGCAGGGGCAAGAGACCCAGTACTTC.